The 10 T cell receptor beta chains below were found in one sample sequenced in a study of T cell responses to AZD1222 COVID-19 vaccine. Using immunoSEQ multiplex PCR, the repertoire was profiled, and TCRdb retains in-frame clones only, with some absent. Among about 86,000 clones listed, 88% were seen once. Here the sequenced sample was peripheral blood, taken 28 days after the second AZD1222 dose. These TCRs come from an adult who received the AZD1222 COVID-19 vaccine.

V and J are TRBV7-6 and TRBJ2-2, with 9 bases lining up with TRBD2. Germline V gives CDR1 SGHVS, CDR2 FNYEAQ. The CDR3 has 17 amino acids. Trimming removed 5 bases from V and 4 bases from J; junction bases left unmatched: 11. The CDR3: CASSIRLASGTTGELFF. The DNA of the CDR3 is TGTGCCAGCAGCATACGACTCGCTAGCGGGACCACCGGGGAGCTGTTTTTT.

This clone was recorded only once. The chain combines TRBV3-1 (or the pseudogene TRBV3-2) with TRBJ2-5; TRBD1 might be the D (5 bases). The CDR3 runs to 15 residues. Germline CDR1 is LGHDT and CDR2 is YNNKEL (reference sequence). V shed 4 bases and J shed 2 bases, with 14 bases lying between them. The DNA of the CDR3 is TGTGCCAGCAGCCCGGGTTACAGACAGCAAGAGACCCAGTACTTC. This sequence encodes CASSPGYRQQETQYF.

This chain joins TRBV23-1 and TRBJ2-7; D may correspond to TRBD1 or TRBD2 (5 bases each). TRBV23-1 is sorted into the ORF group, with uncertain function. The V and J ends lost 0 bases and 0 bases respectively, with 15 bases between them. The CDR3 spans 17 residues. The CDR3 protein is CASSQSNDRDLSYEQYF. CDR3 in DNA: TGCGCCAGCAGTCAATCGAACGACCGGGACCTCTCCTACGAGCAGTACTTC.

The chain links TRBV9 to TRBJ2-1; 13 bases fit TRBD2. The germline CDR1 and CDR2 sequences are SGDLS and YYNGEE. The CDR3 is 14 residues long. The V segment lost 4 bases and the J segment 9 bases; nucleotides outside the gene matches: 4. The CDR3 coding sequence is TGTGCCAGCAGCTCCCGACTAGCGGGAGGTGAGCAGTTCTTC. Translating gives CASSSRLAGGEQFF.

This rearrangement joins TRBV18 to TRBJ2-7, with TRBD2 matching 12 bases. V shed 2 bases and J 0 bases; nucleotides not matched to a gene: 11. CDR1 and CDR2 from the germline V gene are KGHSH and LQKENI. CDR3 length: 19 residues. The CDR3 DNA reads TGTGCCAGCTCACCAGTCCCACGGACTAGCGGGATTTCCTCCTACGAGCAGTACTTC. Translation gives CASSPVPRTSGISSYEQYF.

This chain uses TRBV3-1 (or the pseudogene TRBV3-2) with TRBJ1-2, with D possibly being TRBD1 (5 bases). V lost 1 base and J lost 8, with 14 bases in between. The germline CDR1 and CDR2 sequences are LGHDT and YNNKEL (reference sequence). The length of the CDR3 is 14 residues. CDR3 protein: CASSQGGAGRGYTF. The CDR3 nucleotides are TGTGCCAGCAGCCAAGGCGGGGCAGGGCGCGGCTACACCTTC.

This chain connects TRBV7-9 to TRBJ1-4; 8 nucleotides line up with TRBD1. The CDR3 loop spans 16 amino acids. Germline assignment: CDR1 SEHNR and CDR2 FQNEAQ (reference sequence). J gave up 5 bases and V 1 base, and 6 bases lay outside the gene matches. This CDR3 reads CASSLGSGTGNEKLFF. CDR3 DNA sequence: TGTGCCAGCAGCTTAGGCTCGGGGACAGGAAATGAAAAACTGTTTTTT. Using reference TRBV7-9 and TRBJ1-4 for the parts outside the CDR3, the full variable domain is DTGVSQNPRHKITKRGQNVTFRCDPISEHNRLYWYRQTLGQGPEFLTYFQNEAQLEKSRLLSDRFSAERPKGSFSTLEIQRTEQGDSAMYLCASSLGSGTGNEKLFFGSGTQLSVL.

The V and J genes are TRBV5-1 and TRBJ2-5; the D gene is possibly TRBD1 (8 bases). V lost 7 bases, J lost 1 base, and 17 bases lay in between. The CDR3 spans 15 residues. CDR1 is SGHRS and CDR2 is YFSETQ in the germline V gene. In nucleotides, the CDR3 is TGCGCCAGCCTGGGAGGGACAGGAGCCCAAGAGACCCAGTACTTC. As protein: CASLGGTGAQETQYF.

The chain employs TRBV18 and TRBJ2-3; D is ambiguous. Trimming took 3 bases from V and 0 from J, leaving 10 bases between them. Looked up from germline, CDR1 is KGHSH and CDR2 is LQKENI. The CDR3 runs 15 residues. This CDR3 is CASSPGTTSTDTQYF. For the CDR3, the DNA is TGTGCCAGCTCACCTGGCACGACTAGCACAGATACGCAGTATTTT.

This clone has a single count. The chain links TRBV21-1 to TRBJ2-2; the listed D gene, TRBD2, was not tested against the DNA. TRBV21-1 is shown as a pseudogene. This CDR3 has 16 residues. The CDR3: CASSEELSSNTGELFF. In DNA form, the CDR3 reads TGTGCCAGCAGCGAGGAACTTTCCTCGAACACCGGGGAGCTGTTTTTT.